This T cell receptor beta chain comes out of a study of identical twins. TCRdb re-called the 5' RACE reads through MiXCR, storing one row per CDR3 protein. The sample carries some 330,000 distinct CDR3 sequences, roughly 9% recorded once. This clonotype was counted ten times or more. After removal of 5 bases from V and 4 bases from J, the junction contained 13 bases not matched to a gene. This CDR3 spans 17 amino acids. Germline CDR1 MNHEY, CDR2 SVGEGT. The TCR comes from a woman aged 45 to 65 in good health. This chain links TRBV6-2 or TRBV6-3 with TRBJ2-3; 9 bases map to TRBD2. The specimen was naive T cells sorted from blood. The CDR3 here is CASSNWLAGLSADTQYF. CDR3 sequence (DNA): TGTGCCAGCAGTAATTGGCTAGCGGGATTGTCCGCAGATACGCAGTATTTT.